One and the same sample provided the 26 T cell receptor beta chains below, sequenced in a study of a mutant IDH1 vaccine in newly diagnosed glioma. These receptors' antigens are unknown. This sample's time point: week 11, during vaccination. All doses held 300 ug of mutant IDH1 20-mer peptide, with topical imiquimod. Assay: immunoSEQ multiplex PCR; the TCRdb copy retains only in-frame clones and omits some. The sample consists of 20,000 to 25,000 clones, roughly 89% of them appearing once. The sample consisted of PBMCs, taken from a glioma patient whose treatment included an IDH1 peptide vaccine. The receptor source for this set is a woman aged 40 to 50 with glioma.

The chain employs TRBV7-2 and TRBJ1-1; no reliable D call. This CDR3 has 14 residues. Germline V CDR1 and CDR2: SGHTA, FQGNSA. Between the trimmed V and J ends, which lost 0 bases and 2 bases, there was a span of 7 bases. Here the CDR3 DNA reads TGTGCCAGCAGCTTAGCCTGGCAAAACACTGAAGCTTTCTTT. Protein product: CASSLAWQNTEAFF.

The rearrangement joins TRBV19 to TRBJ1-1, with 9 bases aligning to TRBD1. Trimming took 5 bases from V and 4 from J; bases not matched to a gene: 2. This CDR3 contains 13 residues. In germline, CDR1 is LNHDA, CDR2 SQIVND (reference sequence). The CDR3 region is CASSSDRGTEAFF. The CDR3 DNA follows: TGTGCCAGTAGTTCGGACAGGGGCACTGAAGCTTTCTTT.

The chain recombines TRBV11-2 with TRBJ1-1; 7 positions match TRBD1. Per germline, CDR1 SGHAT and CDR2 FQNNGV. The CDR3 is 14 amino acids. V shed 3 bases, J shed 1 base, and the junction held 2 bases outside the gene matches. The chain's CDR3 is CASSLKGANTEAFF. CDR3 nucleotide sequence: TGTGCCAGCAGCTTGAAGGGGGCGAACACTGAAGCTTTCTTT.

The chain joins TRBV5-4 to TRBJ2-3; TRBD2 aligns across 7 bases. The germline V gene encodes CDR1 SGHNT and CDR2 YYREEE (reference sequence). The V segment lost 0 bases and the J segment 2 bases; nucleotides outside the gene matches: 9. This CDR3 comprises 17 residues. The CDR3 nucleotides are TGTGCCAGCAGCTTGGCCGGACGGGGAGGGCACACAGATACGCAGTATTTT. Encoded protein: CASSLAGRGGHTDTQYF.

The rearrangement uses TRBV7-3 and TRBJ2-2, with 9 bases aligning to TRBD1. The CDR3 extends over 15 amino acids. CDR1 is SGHTA and CDR2 is FQGTGA in the germline V gene. The V and J ends lost 5 bases and 3 bases, in that order; junction bases with no gene match: 4. The CDR3 spells CASSQTGGDTGELFF. Here the CDR3 DNA reads TGTGCCAGCAGCCAAACAGGGGGCGACACCGGGGAGCTGTTTTTT.

The chain couples TRBV19 to TRBJ1-2; the match to TRBD1 covers 9 bases. Per the germline V gene, CDR1 is LNHDA and CDR2 is SQIVND (reference sequence). The CDR3 is 15 amino acids. The J segment lost 4 bases and the V segment lost 5 bases, leaving 8 bases of the junction unmatched. In nucleotides, the CDR3 is TGTGCCAGTAGTGGGACCGGGACAGGGTCCTATGGCTACACCTTC. This encodes CASSGTGTGSYGYTF.

The chain is built from TRBV19 and TRBJ1-2, with 7 bases matching TRBD1. The CDR3 runs 14 residues. J lost 3 bases, V lost 6 bases, and 7 bases had no gene match. CDR1 and CDR2 (germline): LNHDA, SQIVND (reference sequence). The DNA of the CDR3 is TGTGCCAGTAGCCTGGAGGGGGCCGACTATGGCTACACCTTC. Amino acid sequence: CASSLEGADYGYTF.

This clone was seen more than once but under ten times. V gene TRBV19 combines with J gene TRBJ1-1; a weak D match, TRBD1 (5 bases). The germline V and J ends were trimmed by 6 bases and 4 bases, with 12 bases remaining between them. CDR1 is LNHDA and CDR2 is SQIVND in the germline V gene (reference sequence). CDR3 length: 13 residues. The CDR3 DNA is TGTGCCAGTAGAGGGCAGGGAGTCACTGAAGCTTTCTTT. Its protein is CASRGQGVTEAFF.

The chain has TRBV10-1 and TRBJ1-4; possibly TRBD1 for D (5 bases). The germline CDR1 and CDR2 sequences are WNHNN and SYGVQD (reference sequence). V lost 0 bases and J lost 7, with 12 bases in between. The CDR3 covers 15 residues. The CDR3 coding sequence is TGCGCCAGCAGTGAGTCCGGGACCGCGGGTGAAAAACTGTTTTTT. Encoded protein: CASSESGTAGEKLFF.

This chain connects TRBV27 to TRBJ2-7; tentatively, D is TRBD1 (5 bases). V was cut by 3 bases and J by 1 base, with 10 bases left in between. Germline lookup yields CDR1 MNHEY and CDR2 SMNVEV (reference sequence). The CDR3 length is 14 residues. The CDR3 sequence: CASSFQTGSYEQYF. The CDR3 DNA follows: TGTGCCAGCAGTTTTCAAACAGGTTCCTACGAGCAGTACTTC.

The chain has TRBV10-3 and TRBJ2-7; 8 nucleotides agree with TRBD2. The length of the CDR3 is 15 residues. V lost 5 bases and J lost 3; bases outside the gene matches: 9. Germline V CDR1 and CDR2: ENHRY, SYGVKD. In DNA form, the CDR3 reads TGTGCCATCAGTAAGGCCGCGGGGGGTAACTACGAGCAGTACTTC. Translated, it gives CAISKAAGGNYEQYF.

The chain has TRBV6-6 and TRBJ1-1; 7 bases are shared with TRBD1. The CDR3 runs 16 residues. CDR1 and CDR2 (germline): MNHNY, SVGAGI (reference sequence). The trim removed 7 bases at V and 3 bases at J, leaving 14 bases unmatched. CDR3 residues: CASIQGGSGRDTEAFF. The CDR3 region has the DNA TGTGCCAGCATCCAAGGGGGCTCAGGGCGTGACACTGAAGCTTTCTTT.

The chain combines TRBV18 with TRBJ1-2; a possible D gene is TRBD1 (5 bases). V lost 6 bases and J lost 6, with 14 bases in between. The CDR3 sequence is 13 residues long. The germline V gene has CDR1 KGHSH and CDR2 LQKENI. The CDR3 nucleotides are TGTGCCAGCTCCCCGCGGGGGGTGGATGGCTACACCTTC. Protein: CASSPRGVDGYTF.

The V call is TRBV4-1, the J call TRBJ2-7; D might be TRBD1 (5 bases). The CDR3 spans 15 residues. The germline V gene encodes CDR1 MGHRA and CDR2 YSYEKL. Trimming removed 1 base from V and 2 bases from J, with 12 bases in between. CDR3 nucleotide sequence: TGCGCCAGCAGCCAAGGCAGGGCCTCCCCCTACGAGCAGTACTTC. This encodes CASSQGRASPYEQYF.

The chain links TRBV5-1 to TRBJ2-6; a possible D gene is TRBD1 (6 bases). Between the trimmed V and J ends, which lost 6 bases and 0 bases, there was a span of 13 bases. This CDR3 comprises 16 residues. The germline gives CDR1 SGHRS, CDR2 YFSETQ. CDR3 sequence (DNA): TGCGCCAGCACTCGACAGGAGGTCTCTGGGGCCAACGTCCTGACTTTC. Translated: CASTRQEVSGANVLTF.

This chain uses TRBV5-1 with TRBJ2-5; a weak D match, TRBD2 (6 bases). Germline CDR1 reads SGHRS; CDR2 reads YFSETQ. Trimming took off 5 bases at V and 2 bases at J, with 13 bases between the two ends. This CDR3 is built from 14 residues. CDR3 amino acids: CASSFSGGQETQYF. In DNA, the CDR3 is TGCGCCAGCAGTTTTTCCGGGGGACAAGAGACCCAGTACTTC. Combining the CDR3 with reference TRBV5-1 and TRBJ2-5 gives the whole variable domain KAGVTQTPRYLIKTRGQQVTLSCSPISGHRSVSWYQQTPGQGLQFLFEYFSETQRNKGNFPGRFSGRQFSNSRSEMNVSTLELGDSALYLCASSFSGGQETQYFGPGTRLLVL.

This clone was observed a single time. The CDR3 DNA reads TGCGCCAGCAGTAACGGGGTTAGGAAAAACACCGGGGAGCTGTTTTTT. Protein product: CASSNGVRKNTGELFF. The chain has TRBV5-1 and TRBJ2-2; possible D gene TRBD2, 5 bases. Trimming left V 5 bases short and J 2 bases short, with 16 bases between. The length of the CDR3 is 16 residues. The germline V gene encodes CDR1 SGHRS and CDR2 YFSETQ.

DNA for the CDR3: TGTGCCAGCAGCTTAAGGGGGGCTTCCTTGATTTATAATTCACCCCTCCACTTT. This translates into CASSLRGASLIYNSPLHF. The rearrangement links TRBV7-2 to TRBJ1-6, with a tentative D call TRBD1 (6 bases). Germline assignment: CDR1 SGHTA and CDR2 FQGNSA. The CDR3 totals 18 residues. V dropped 2 bases and J dropped 4 bases, with 18 bases sitting between them.

The sample holds one count of this clone. The chain joins TRBV6-6 to TRBJ2-2; 7 nucleotides agree with TRBD1. CDR1 and CDR2 from the germline V gene are MNHNY and SVGAGI (reference sequence). Losses at the gene ends were 7 bases for V and 4 bases for J; bases not matched to a gene: 6. The CDR3 runs to 14 residues. CDR3 in DNA: TGTGCCAGCACGGGACAGACGGCCACCGGGGAGCTGTTTTTT. As protein: CASTGQTATGELFF.

The gene calls are TRBV6-5 and TRBJ1-1; D remains ambiguous. The CDR3 is 14 amino acids. Germline V lookup: CDR1 MNHEY, CDR2 SVGAGI. Trimming left V 2 bases short and J 0 bases short, with 7 bases between. For the CDR3, the DNA is TGTGCCAGCAGTTACAGAGGGATGAACACTGAAGCTTTCTTT. The encoded protein is CASSYRGMNTEAFF.

The chain joins TRBV7-2 to TRBJ1-1; 10 nucleotides match TRBD1. The CDR3 spans 14 residues. Germline assignment: CDR1 SGHTA and CDR2 FQGNSA. The trim removed 2 bases at V and 11 bases at J, leaving 8 bases unmatched. Here the CDR3 reads CASSLKVDRGLAFF. In DNA form, the CDR3 reads TGTGCCAGCAGCTTAAAGGTCGACAGGGGGCTGGCTTTCTTT.

This chain connects TRBV6-1 to TRBJ2-3; D ambiguous. The V and J ends lost 4 bases and 0 bases respectively, with 5 bases between them. The V gene's germline CDR1 is MNHNS and CDR2 SASEGT. This CDR3 region has 13 residues. The CDR3 protein is CASSVRSTDTQYF. The CDR3 DNA is TGTGCCAGCAGTGTACGGAGCACAGATACGCAGTATTTT.

The J gene is TRBJ2-7, the V gene TRBV6-5; TRBD1 matches 9 bases. Germline CDR1 and CDR2: MNHEY and SVGAGI. Trimming cost V 8 bases and J 2 bases; bases outside gene matches: 4. The CDR3 runs 13 residues. The DNA of the CDR3 is TGTGCCAGCCGGGACAGGGCCACCTACGAGCAGTACTTC. Translating gives CASRDRATYEQYF.

The chain has TRBV4-2 and TRBJ2-3; 10 bases align to TRBD2. The CDR3 has 17 amino acids. The V gene end was trimmed by 4 bases and the J gene end by 1 base; junction bases not matched to a gene: 8. Per the germline V gene, CDR1 is LGHNA and CDR2 is YNFKEQ. For the CDR3, the DNA is TGTGCCAGCAGCCCCGTAACCCTAGCGGGGGGCACAGATACGCAGTATTTT. Protein product: CASSPVTLAGGTDTQYF.

The chain links TRBV2 to TRBJ1-2; D remains unclear. Germline V gene lookup returns CDR1 SNHLY and CDR2 FYNNEI. Trimming removed 6 bases from V and 8 bases from J, with 7 bases in between. This CDR3 is built from 10 residues. Written as DNA, the CDR3 is TGTGCCAGCAGGCAGGAAGGCTACACCTTC. This gives the protein CASRQEGYTF. Filled out from reference TRBV2 and TRBJ1-2, the complete variable domain reads EPEVTQTPSHQVTQMGQEVILRCVPISNHLYFYWYRQILGQKVEFLVSFYNNEISEKSEIFDDQFSVERPDGSNFTLKIRSTKLEDSAMYFCASRQEGYTFGSGTRLTVV.

The V gene is TRBV29-1, the J gene TRBJ1-2, with TRBD1 as a possible D gene (6 bases). This CDR3 has 13 residues. The V and J ends lost 4 bases and 4 bases respectively, with 13 bases between them. The germline gives CDR1 SQVTM, CDR2 ANQGSEA. CDR3 residues: CSVVEGVVYGYTF. The CDR3 bases are TGCAGCGTTGTGGAGGGGGTGGTCTATGGCTACACCTTC.